Below, 20 T cell receptor beta chains from the same sample are listed, as sequenced in a study of T cell responses to AZD1222 COVID-19 vaccine. TCRdb keeps only in-frame clones here, not all; method: immunoSEQ multiplex PCR. The data hold 150,000 to 200,000 clones, with over 80% observed a single time. Sequenced here: peripheral blood, sampled on day 0 of AZD1222 vaccination. These receptors were taken from an adult in good health.

The V gene is TRBV28, the J gene TRBJ2-7, with 7 bases identical to TRBD1. Germline values: CDR1 MDHEN, CDR2 SYDVKM. The CDR3 has 14 residues. V shed 2 bases, J shed 6 bases, and the junction held 7 bases outside the gene matches. As DNA, the CDR3 is TGTGCCAGCAGTTTACTCCGGGACAGTGCCGAGCAGTACTTC. Translation gives CASSLLRDSAEQYF.

V gene TRBV9 combines with J gene TRBJ2-2; 11 positions match TRBD2. The V and J ends lost 5 bases and 4 bases, in that order; junction bases with no gene match: 4. Germline V gene lookup returns CDR1 SGDLS and CDR2 YYNGEE. The CDR3 runs 15 residues. CDR3 region: CASRSTSGATGELFF. CDR3 in DNA: TGTGCCAGCAGATCGACTAGCGGGGCCACCGGGGAGCTGTTTTTT.

The rearrangement uses TRBV7-6 and TRBJ1-3; TRBD1 matches 8 bases. The CDR3 consists of 16 residues. J was trimmed by 2 bases and V by 4 bases; bases with no gene match: 7. Germline CDR1 and CDR2: SGHVS and FNYEAQ. CDR3: CASSYRTGLAGNTIYF. DNA of the CDR3: TGTGCCAGCAGCTACCGGACAGGGCTGGCTGGAAACACCATATATTTT.

The gene calls are TRBV3-1 (or the pseudogene TRBV3-2) and TRBJ1-3, with D unresolved. Trimming removed 0 bases at V and 5 bases at J, with 11 bases between. The CDR3 has 15 residues. Per the germline V gene, CDR1 is LGHDT and CDR2 is YNNKEL (reference sequence). CDR3 protein: CASSQEYGLRNTIYF. In nucleotides, the CDR3 is TGTGCCAGCAGCCAAGAGTACGGACTAAGAAACACCATATATTTT.

The chain is built from TRBV6-5 and TRBJ1-5; D is unclear. V was pared by 0 bases and J by 3 bases, with 6 bases between. CDR3 length equals 14 residues. Germline assignment: CDR1 MNHEY and CDR2 SVGAGI. The CDR3 sequence is CASSYSGINQPQHF. The CDR3 nucleotides read TGTGCCAGCAGTTACTCTGGGATCAATCAGCCCCAGCATTTT.

The chain employs TRBV21-1 and TRBJ2-5. TRBV21-1 is tagged as a pseudogene. This CDR3 contains 14 residues. CDR3 protein: CASSKSVVGETQYF. Written as DNA, the CDR3 is TGTGCCAGCAGCAAATCAGTAGTCGGCGAGACCCAGTACTTC.

The chain is built from TRBV11-2 and TRBJ1-5; D ambiguous. The V end lost 0 bases, the J end lost 4 bases, and 10 bases lay between the germline ends. There are 15 residues in the CDR3. Germline V gene lookup returns CDR1 SGHAT and CDR2 FQNNGV. The CDR3 region has the DNA TGTGCCAGCAGCTTAGATTTCCAGTCAAATCAGCCCCAGCATTTT. Amino acid sequence: CASSLDFQSNQPQHF.

The genes are TRBV6-6 and TRBJ1-4, with D hard to call. The V end lost 10 bases, the J end lost 6 bases, and 6 bases lay between the germline ends. Germline V gives CDR1 MNHNY, CDR2 SVGAGI (reference sequence). The CDR3 covers 10 residues. The CDR3 nucleotides are TGTGCCACCGCGGATGAAAAACTGTTTTTT. Translating it yields CATADEKLFF.

The chain has TRBV27 and TRBJ2-7; 8 bases are a match to TRBD1. J gave up 4 bases and V 5 bases, and 7 bases lay outside the gene matches. Per the germline V gene, CDR1 is MNHEY and CDR2 is SMNVEV (reference sequence). The CDR3 is 14 amino acids. CDR3 nucleotides: TGTGCCAGCAGTCCCAGGACAGGGAGGTACGAGCAGTACTTC. Protein sequence: CASSPRTGRYEQYF.

The chain joins TRBV6-5 to TRBJ1-1, with 7 bases identical to TRBD1. The CDR3 length is 14 residues. V was clipped by 7 bases and J by 6 bases; unmatched bases: 11. Per the germline V gene, CDR1 is MNHEY and CDR2 is SVGAGI. CDR3 nucleotide sequence: TGTGCCAGCACTAGGACAGGCGAAGGGGCTGAAGCTTTCTTT. Translating gives CASTRTGEGAEAFF.

This rearrangement joins TRBV19 to TRBJ1-1; TRBD1 matches at 8 bases. CDR3 length equals 16 residues. Germline V lookup: CDR1 LNHDA, CDR2 SQIVND (reference sequence). J gave up 0 bases and V 5 bases, and 8 bases lay outside the gene matches. Here the CDR3 reads CASSLRTGSMNTEAFF. DNA for the CDR3: TGTGCCAGTAGTCTCAGGACAGGGAGCATGAACACTGAAGCTTTCTTT.

This chain links TRBV27 with TRBJ2-1; 8 bases line up with TRBD2. This CDR3 contains 14 residues. Trimming took 4 bases from V and 5 from J; bases not matched to a gene: 4. Germline CDR1 MNHEY, CDR2 SMNVEV (reference sequence). The CDR3 spells CASSSLAVNNEQFF. The CDR3 DNA reads as TGTGCCAGCAGTTCACTAGCGGTCAACAATGAGCAGTTCTTC.

The chain employs TRBV27 and TRBJ2-7; the match to TRBD1 covers 9 bases. This CDR3 is 15 amino acids long. Germline CDR1 reads MNHEY; CDR2 reads SMNVEV (reference sequence). V was clipped by 5 bases and J by 3 bases; unmatched bases: 8. CDR3 nucleotide sequence: TGTGCCAGCAGTCAACCCAAGACAGGGGGCTACGAGCAGTACTTC. The encoded protein is CASSQPKTGGYEQYF.

V gene TRBV6-5 combines with J gene TRBJ2-4; 8 bases line up with TRBD2. This CDR3 spans 16 amino acids. Germline-derived CDR1 and CDR2 are MNHEY and SVGAGI. The junction had 8 bases not matched to a gene; V was cut back by 4 bases and J by 3 bases. CDR3 in DNA: TGTGCCAGCAGTTCCGCCTCTGCGGGGGGCAAAAACATTCAGTACTTC. It yields the protein CASSSASAGGKNIQYF.

This rearrangement joins TRBV3-1 (or the pseudogene TRBV3-2) to TRBJ2-4, with TRBD1 matching over 9 bases. CDR1 is LGHDT, CDR2 YNNKEL, per germline (reference sequence). The CDR3 spans 13 residues. The junction had 5 bases not matched to a gene; V was cut back by 6 bases and J by 8 bases. The CDR3 nucleotides read TGTGCCAGCAGGGGACAGGGTTTAGACATTCAGTACTTC. As protein: CASRGQGLDIQYF.

The rearrangement links TRBV30 to TRBJ1-6; D remains unclear. Per germline, CDR1 GTSNPN and CDR2 SVGIG (reference sequence). CDR3 length: 13 amino acids. V was shortened by 5 bases and J by 8 bases, with 13 bases between the two germline ends. The CDR3 here is CAWVGRGHSPLHF. The CDR3 DNA reads TGTGCCTGGGTGGGCCGAGGACATTCACCCCTCCACTTT.

The J gene is TRBJ1-4, the V gene TRBV27; D unclear. The germline gives CDR1 MNHEY, CDR2 SMNVEV (reference sequence). This CDR3 is 17 amino acids long. Trimming removed 7 bases at V and 2 bases at J, with 20 bases between. Here the CDR3 reads CASTLRGVLATNEKLFF. CDR3 nucleotide sequence: TGTGCCAGCACCCTGCGCGGGGTTCTTGCCACTAATGAAAAACTGTTTTTT. The complete variable domain, with remaining parts taken from reference TRBV27 and TRBJ1-4, reads EAQVTQNPRYLITVTGKKLTVTCSQNMNHEYMSWYRQDPGLGLRQIYYSMNVEVTDKGDVPEGYKVSRKEKRNFPLILESPSPNQTSLYFCASTLRGVLATNEKLFFGSGTQLSVL.

The chain employs TRBV6-5 and TRBJ1-6; TRBD1 agrees at 7 bases. Trimming cost V 11 bases and J 7 bases; bases outside gene matches: 11. There are 14 residues in the CDR3. In germline, CDR1 is MNHEY, CDR2 SVGAGI. This chain's CDR3 is CAVATGTLNSPLHF. The CDR3 DNA sequence: TGTGCCGTTGCGACAGGGACTTTAAATTCACCCCTCCACTTT.

This clone was counted a single time. The genes are TRBV6-5 and TRBJ2-2, with a weak D call TRBD2 (7 bases). V was trimmed by 7 bases and J by 6 bases, leaving 15 bases between them. CDR1 MNHEY and CDR2 SVGAGI come from the germline V gene. The CDR3 has 14 residues. The CDR3 nucleotides read TGTGCCAGCATGCGGGGGCTCTCGCCCGGGGAGCTGTTTTTT. Amino acids: CASMRGLSPGELFF.

The CDR3 sequence is CASSQNYGYTF. The CDR3 DNA reads TGTGCCAGCAGCCAAAACTATGGCTACACCTTC. The V call is TRBV3-1 (or the pseudogene TRBV3-2), the J call TRBJ1-2; D not certain. Germline CDR1 is LGHDT and CDR2 is YNNKEL (reference sequence). Deletions cut 2 bases from V and 2 bases from J, with 0 bases between. This CDR3 spans 11 amino acids.